This entry features one TCR beta chain sequence. Its target is unknown. The data belong to a study of long-term antiretroviral therapy in people with HIV. Study-level information: It was about a decade before the 2015 immediate-ART recommendation that the earliest samples were taken. General study points: Pre-ART clonal expansions dominated every time point's repertoire.

The CDR3 sequence is 17 residues long. The germline V gene encodes CDR1 LNHNV and CDR2 YYDKDF (reference sequence). The trim removed 6 bases at V and 8 bases at J, leaving 18 bases unmatched. Sequencing used immunoSEQ v3.0 at survey level. Only in-frame clones appear in the TCRdb table, and some are missing; sequencing was by immunoSEQ multiplex PCR. The table has under 50,000 clones, more than 80% seen once. The sequence derives from a woman in her forties or fifties with HIV. Material: unsorted PBMCs, obtained 3.1 years after starting antiretroviral therapy. This sequence joins TRBV15 and TRBJ1-5; 8 positions agree with TRBD1. The CDR3: CATSILGRGRFSEPQHF. CDR3 DNA sequence: TGTGCCACCAGTATACTGGGCAGGGGGCGATTTTCTGAGCCCCAGCATTTT.